The 31 T cell receptor beta chains below all came from one sample that was sequenced in a study of T cell responses to AZD1222 COVID-19 vaccine (dated by TCRdb to the early 2020s). The protocol used for the library was the immunoSEQ multiplex PCR assay. TCRdb stores this immuneACCESS table with in-frame sequences only. Part of the clones is absent; in the studies checked, under half of the shortfall reflects unresolved V genes, and no reason is known for the rest. The sample yields around 180,000 clones; 85% to 90% were counted once. The ten biggest clones cover more than 7% of the sample. This specimen's time point label, per the study, means: baseline before first vaccination. The sample consisted of peripheral blood, taken on day 0 of AZD1222 vaccination. These TCRs come from an adult in good health.

The CDR3 DNA reads as TGTGCCAGCCACAGGGGTAGGACCTACGAGCAGTACTTC. This encodes CASHRGRTYEQYF. This rearrangement joins TRBV6-5 to TRBJ2-7; 7 bases agree with TRBD1. Trimming took 8 bases from V and 2 from J; bases not matched to a gene: 6. There are 13 residues in the CDR3. Germline CDR1 is MNHEY and CDR2 is SVGAGI.

The chain combines TRBV5-1 with TRBJ2-1; 9 bases agree with TRBD2. This CDR3 is built from 14 residues. The germline gives CDR1 SGHRS, CDR2 YFSETQ. V gave up 0 bases and J gave up 6 bases; unmatched junction bases: 1. CDR3 in DNA: TGCGCCAGCAGCTTGGGCGGGGGGGTCAATGAGCAGTTCTTC. Translating it yields CASSLGGGVNEQFF.

The V gene is TRBV9, the J gene TRBJ2-1; D uncertain. The CDR3 is 15 residues long. The ends were cut back, 0 bases at V and 0 bases at J, with 7 bases in the middle. The germline gives CDR1 SGDLS, CDR2 YYNGEE. The CDR3 coding sequence is TGTGCCAGCAGCGTAGGGGTGAGCTCCTACAATGAGCAGTTCTTC. This codes for CASSVGVSSYNEQFF.

This chain uses TRBV5-1 with TRBJ1-2, with D uncertain. In germline, CDR1 is SGHRS, CDR2 YFSETQ. Trimming shortened V by 0 bases and J by 5 bases, and 11 bases separated the two germline ends. This CDR3 is 14 amino acids long. CDR3 loop: CASSLGSGLYGYTF. The CDR3 coding sequence is TGCGCCAGCAGCTTGGGGTCAGGCCTATATGGCTACACCTTC.

Details on this clone: In the same sample, other DNA sequences code for this CDR3. The chain combines TRBV3-1 (or the pseudogene TRBV3-2) with TRBJ2-7; 9 nucleotides align to TRBD2. Germline loops: CDR1 LGHDT, CDR2 YNNKEL (reference sequence). CDR3 length: 14 residues. Losses at the gene ends were 1 base for V and 4 bases for J; bases not matched to a gene: 2. CDR3 in amino acids: CASSQGAGGYEQYF. In DNA, the CDR3 is TGTGCCAGCAGCCAAGGAGCGGGGGGATACGAGCAGTACTTC.

V and J are TRBV28 and TRBJ2-7, with 8 bases lining up with TRBD2. The trim removed 3 bases at V and 3 bases at J, leaving 7 bases unmatched. The CDR3 has 15 residues. Germline values: CDR1 MDHEN, CDR2 SYDVKM. The CDR3 nucleotides read TGTGCCAGCAGTTTTGTAGCGGGGAGCCTCTACGAGCAGTACTTC. This translates into CASSFVAGSLYEQYF. The full variable domain, with the rest looked up from reference TRBV28 and TRBJ2-7, is DVKVTQSSRYLVKRTGEKVFLECVQDMDHENMFWYRQDPGLGLRLIYFSYDVKMKEKGDIPEGYSVSREKKERFSLILESASTNQTSMYLCASSFVAGSLYEQYFGPGTRLTVT.

This chain uses TRBV12-5 with TRBJ2-7; D is possibly TRBD1 (5 bases). Germline-derived CDR1 and CDR2 are LGHNT and FRNRAP. This CDR3 has 14 amino acids. Trimming cost V 0 bases and J 7 bases, with 13 bases left between them. CDR3 coding DNA: TGTGCTAGTGGTTTGGTTAAGGCAGGGTCAGAGCAGTACTTC. Residues: CASGLVKAGSEQYF.

The chain links TRBV27 to TRBJ1-4, with 10 bases aligning to TRBD1. This CDR3 region has 13 residues. V lost 6 bases and J lost 7; bases outside the gene matches: 2. The germline V gene has CDR1 MNHEY and CDR2 SMNVEV (reference sequence). The chain's CDR3 is CASRRTGGEKLFF. The CDR3 DNA reads TGTGCCAGCAGGAGGACAGGGGGTGAAAAACTGTTTTTT.

The chain couples TRBV4-2 to TRBJ2-7, with D unresolved. V was pared by 2 bases and J by 0 bases, with 11 bases between. The CDR3 totals 15 residues. CDR1 LGHNA and CDR2 YNFKEQ come from the germline V gene. The chain's CDR3 is CASSQNLRSSYEQYF. CDR3 bases: TGTGCCAGCAGCCAAAATCTGAGATCCTCCTACGAGCAGTACTTC.

The rearrangement joins TRBV5-1 to TRBJ2-7; TRBD1 agrees at 9 bases. There are 15 residues in the CDR3. Unmatched junction bases numbered 4, after V lost 1 base and J lost 2 bases. CDR1 and CDR2 (germline): SGHRS, YFSETQ. CDR3 protein: CASSLRRQGAYEQYF. CDR3 in DNA: TGCGCCAGCAGCTTGCGCCGACAGGGGGCCTACGAGCAGTACTTC.

In DNA form, the CDR3 reads TGTGCCAGCAGCGCGGGGGGGACGGGTAGCTCTGGGGCCAACGTCCTGACTTTC. This sequence encodes CASSAGGTGSSGANVLTF. The V and J genes are TRBV5-4 and TRBJ2-6, with 9 nucleotides matching TRBD2. The V and J ends lost 4 bases and 0 bases, in that order; junction bases with no gene match: 8. The CDR3 covers 18 residues. Per the germline V gene, CDR1 is SGHNT and CDR2 is YYREEE (reference sequence).

The chain links TRBV6-1 to TRBJ2-7; D may correspond to TRBD1 or TRBD2 (5 bases each). V lost 4 bases, J lost 7 bases, and 26 bases lay in between. The CDR3 extends over 17 amino acids. Germline V CDR1 and CDR2: MNHNS, SASEGT. The CDR3 spells CASSGDSWTSSWGEQYF. The CDR3 DNA reads as TGTGCCAGCAGTGGAGACTCATGGACCTCTTCGTGGGGGGAGCAGTACTTC.

This rearrangement joins TRBV6-5 to TRBJ1-5; tentative D call: TRBD1 (6 bases). The CDR3 is 14 amino acids. The V gene lost 8 bases and the J gene lost 4 bases, with 15 bases spanning the gap. Germline assignment: CDR1 MNHEY and CDR2 SVGAGI. The CDR3 is CASGRGGRNQPQHF. The CDR3 nucleotides are TGTGCCAGCGGCCGAGGGGGGCGGAATCAGCCCCAGCATTTT.

The chain is built from TRBV6-1 and TRBJ1-1; no reliable D call. This CDR3 contains 15 residues. V was cut by 2 bases and J by 1 base, with 11 bases left in between. Germline lookup yields CDR1 MNHNS and CDR2 SASEGT. As DNA, the CDR3 is TGTGCCAGCAGTGAACAAGAGGGCGGGAACACTGAAGCTTTCTTT. It encodes CASSEQEGGNTEAFF.

The V call is TRBV24-1, the J call TRBJ2-3; D assignment may be TRBD1 or TRBD2 (5 bases each). The CDR3 extends over 14 amino acids. Trimming removed 4 bases from V and 0 bases from J, with 7 bases in between. The germline gives CDR1 KGHDR, CDR2 SFDVKD. CDR3 region: CATSERDSTDTQYF. DNA of the CDR3: TGTGCCACCAGTGAAAGGGACAGCACAGATACGCAGTATTTT.

This clone came up a few times. The chain links TRBV14 to TRBJ1-3; D is possibly TRBD1 (6 bases). The CDR3 is made up of 14 amino acids. V gave up 3 bases and J gave up 2 bases, with 8 bases separating them. Germline V CDR1 and CDR2: SGHDN, FVKESK. CDR3 sequence: CASSHAGAGNTIYF. CDR3 nucleotide sequence: TGTGCCAGCAGCCATGCAGGGGCTGGAAACACCATATATTTT.

The rearrangement links TRBV14 to TRBJ2-1; D is perhaps TRBD1 (6 bases). The V end was cut by 4 bases, the J end by 9 bases, with 7 bases between. The CDR3 spans 11 residues. Looked up from germline, CDR1 is SGHDN and CDR2 is FVKESK. The CDR3 loop is CASSLGAEQFF. In DNA, the CDR3 is TGTGCCAGCAGCCTGGGGGCTGAGCAGTTCTTC.

This clone has just one count. The gene calls are TRBV6-2 or TRBV6-3 and TRBJ1-6, with 8 bases that match TRBD1. This CDR3 contains 15 residues. The ends lost 0 bases at V and 8 bases at J; junction bases unmatched: 3. CDR1 is MNHEY, CDR2 SVGEGT, per germline. CDR3 in amino acids: CASSYSTGVYSPLHF. CDR3 nucleotide sequence: TGTGCCAGCAGTTACTCGACAGGGGTATATTCACCCCTCCACTTT.

The chain carries TRBV6-5 and TRBJ1-3; no clear D. V was pared by 10 bases and J by 7 bases, with 8 bases between. This CDR3 spans 10 amino acids. Looked up from germline, CDR1 is MNHEY and CDR2 is SVGAGI. The CDR3, as DNA: TGTGCCACCCCGGGGAACACCATATATTTT. It yields the protein CATPGNTIYF.

This rearrangement joins TRBV2 to TRBJ2-1; the D gene is possibly TRBD2 (6 bases). Trimming pared 7 bases from V and 9 bases from J, leaving 19 bases between. The CDR3 totals 14 residues. Germline V lookup: CDR1 SNHLY, CDR2 FYNNEI. CDR3 nucleotide sequence: TGTGCCAGCAACTGGAGGTCTGAGGGAGGTGAGCAGTTCTTC. This gives the protein CASNWRSEGGEQFF.

The gene calls are TRBV30 and TRBJ1-1; D not resolved. The germline V and J ends were trimmed by 4 bases and 9 bases, with 15 bases remaining between them. There are 12 residues in the CDR3. Germline V gene data show CDR1 as GTSNPN and CDR2 as SVGIG (reference sequence). The CDR3: CAWTPVLSKAFF. The CDR3 DNA follows: TGTGCCTGGACCCCGGTACTTTCCAAAGCTTTCTTT. Filled out from reference TRBV30 and TRBJ1-1, the complete variable domain reads SQTIHQWPATLVQPVGSPLSLECTVEGTSNPNLYWYRQAAGRGLQLLFYSVGIGQISSEVPQNLSASRPQDRQFILSSKKLLLSDSGFYLCAWTPVLSKAFFGQGTRLTVV.

This rearrangement joins TRBV4-1 to TRBJ2-1; no definite D call. CDR1 is MGHRA and CDR2 is YSYEKL in the germline V gene. V was clipped by 0 bases and J by 0 bases, with 15 bases between them. The CDR3 is made up of 18 amino acids. The CDR3 spells CASSQDLRALSSYNEQFF. As DNA, the CDR3 is TGCGCCAGCAGCCAAGATTTAAGGGCACTAAGCTCCTACAATGAGCAGTTCTTC.

V usage is TRBV27 and J usage is TRBJ2-4; maybe TRBD1 (6 bases). The germline gives CDR1 MNHEY, CDR2 SMNVEV (reference sequence). This CDR3 is 15 amino acids long. Deletions cut 2 bases from V and 3 bases from J, with 11 bases between. The DNA for the CDR3 is TGTGCCAGCAGTTTAGCGGGCAGGGGCAAAAACATTCAGTACTTC. Its translation is CASSLAGRGKNIQYF.

The chain employs TRBV27 and TRBJ1-2; D is unclear. Looked up from germline, CDR1 is MNHEY and CDR2 is SMNVEV (reference sequence). The CDR3 totals 10 residues. The ends were cut back, 6 bases at V and 8 bases at J, with 7 bases in the middle. Here the CDR3 DNA reads TGTGCCAGCAGCCCTAAGGGCTACACCTTC. It encodes CASSPKGYTF.

A single count supports this clone. Germline is not matched at one junction end, which may reflect a read error. The V call is TRBV4-3, the J call TRBJ2-7; the match to TRBD1 covers 9 bases. CDR1 is LGHNA, CDR2 YSLEER, per germline. The CDR3 consists of 15 residues. CDR3 coding DNA: TGCGCCAGCAGCCGAGGACAGGGGTTCTCCCACGAGCAGTACTTC. This translates into CASSRGQGFSHEQYF.

The chain couples TRBV10-3 to TRBJ2-5; 11 nucleotides line up with TRBD1. Per the germline V gene, CDR1 is ENHRY and CDR2 is SYGVKD. V was pared by 2 bases and J by 5 bases, with 16 bases of the junction left unmatched. This CDR3 region has 19 residues. DNA for the CDR3: TGTGCCATCAGTGAGCCAACTCACCGGGACAGGGGGTTTCGCGAGACCCAGTACTTC. Residues: CAISEPTHRDRGFRETQYF.

J is TRBJ2-4 and V is TRBV7-9; the D call may be TRBD1 or TRBD2 (5 bases each). Germline V gene lookup returns CDR1 SEHNR and CDR2 FQNEAQ (reference sequence). The V end lost 7 bases, the J end lost 2 bases, and 9 bases lay between the germline ends. CDR3 length: 13 residues. The CDR3 region is CASTGGPKNIQYF. CDR3 nucleotide sequence: TGTGCCAGCACTGGGGGACCCAAAAACATTCAGTACTTC.

This rearrangement joins TRBV15 to TRBJ1-2; D is unclear. Germline assignment: CDR1 LNHNV and CDR2 YYDKDF (reference sequence). The V end lost 1 base, the J end lost 0 bases, and 15 bases lay between the germline ends. The CDR3 spans 17 residues. The CDR3: CATSRGPGSRANYGYTF. The DNA for the CDR3 is TGTGCCACCAGCAGAGGGCCGGGGAGTAGGGCTAACTATGGCTACACCTTC. The full variable domain, with the rest looked up from reference TRBV15 and TRBJ1-2, is DAMVIQNPRYQVTQFGKPVTLSCSQTLNHNVMYWYQQKSSQAPKLLFHYYDKDFNNEADTPDNFQSRRPNTSFCFLDIRSPGLGDTAMYLCATSRGPGSRANYGYTFGSGTRLTVV.

CDR3 amino acids: CAWSVSGLVYEQYF. The DNA for the CDR3 is TGTGCCTGGAGTGTTTCAGGGTTAGTCTACGAGCAGTACTTC. The V call is TRBV30, the J call TRBJ2-7; TRBD1 might be the D (5 bases). V lost 0 bases and J 3 bases, leaving 12 bases between the germline ends. Germline lookup yields CDR1 GTSNPN and CDR2 SVGIG (reference sequence). The CDR3 length is 14 residues. The full variable domain, with the rest looked up from reference TRBV30 and TRBJ2-7, is SQTIHQWPATLVQPVGSPLSLECTVEGTSNPNLYWYRQAAGRGLQLLFYSVGIGQISSEVPQNLSASRPQDRQFILSSKKLLLSDSGFYLCAWSVSGLVYEQYFGPGTRLTVT.

The V and J genes are TRBV19 and TRBJ2-1; D may be TRBD1 (5 bases). The CDR3 length is 16 residues. Between the trimmed V and J ends, which lost 4 bases and 0 bases, there was a span of 13 bases. Germline CDR1 LNHDA, CDR2 SQIVND (reference sequence). The CDR3 DNA reads TGTGCCAGTAGTACGGTCAGGGCACTCTCCTACAATGAGCAGTTCTTC. This gives the protein CASSTVRALSYNEQFF. Looking up the rest from reference TRBV19 and TRBJ2-1 gives the full variable domain: DGGITQSPKYLFRKEGQNVTLSCEQNLNHDAMYWYRQDPGQGLRLIYYSQIVNDFQKGDIAEGYSVSREKKESFPLTVTSAQKNPTAFYLCASSTVRALSYNEQFFGPGTRLTVL.

This clone was counted only a few times. The chain combines TRBV19 with TRBJ2-4; the D gene is possibly TRBD1 (6 bases). Germline V gene lookup returns CDR1 LNHDA and CDR2 SQIVND (reference sequence). V was shortened by 10 bases and J by 0 bases, with 10 bases between the two germline ends. The CDR3 spans 13 residues. CDR3 in amino acids: CATQGLAKNIQYF. In DNA, the CDR3 is TGTGCCACCCAGGGGCTAGCCAAAAACATTCAGTACTTC.